The rows below give T cell receptor beta chains drawn from one sample of a study of T cell responses to AZD1222 COVID-19 vaccine. Produced via immunoSEQ multiplex PCR; TCRdb's table is partial and in-frame only. The repertoire holds around 84,000 clones, nearly 90% seen once, with approximately 6.3% in the top ten. Here the sequenced sample was peripheral blood, taken on day 0 of AZD1222 vaccination. The origin of the receptors is an adult in good health. Both conserved end residues are part of each CDR3. D genes are given only for firm matches. Not every row has a clone size; where given, it reads once, few, many or a size class.

j_call v_call d_call clone_size cdr3_nt cdr3_aa
TRBJ2-2 TRBV11-1 . . TGTGCCAGCCAAAGGGCGGCGAACACCGGGGAGCTGTTTTTT CASQRAANTGELFF
TRBJ1-1 TRBV28 . . TGTGCCAGCAGTTTAACAGCTACTGAAGCTTTCTTT CASSLTATEAFF
TRBJ1-3 TRBV2 . . TGTGCCAGCATGGCAGACCGCTCTGGAAACACCATATATTTT CASMADRSGNTIYF
TRBJ1-1 TRBV28 . . TGTGCCAGCAGCTCCTTGACAGGTTTTGGTGACACTGAAGCTTTCTTT CASSSLTGFGDTEAFF
TRBJ2-7 TRBV12-3/TRBV12-4 . . TGTGCCAGCAGTGGACACTACGAGCAGTACTTC CASSGHYEQYF
TRBJ1-6 TRBV7-2 . . TGTGCCAGCAGCTTAGCGGTGGGGGGGTGGTCACCCCTCCACTTT CASSLAVGGWSPLHF
TRBJ1-2 TRBV27 . . TGTGCCAGCAGTTTAGGCCGGACCTATGGCTACACCTTC CASSLGRTYGYTF
TRBJ2-7 TRBV25-1 TRBD2 . TGTGCCAGCAGTGGGCGGACTAGCGGGAGGGCCGTGAAGTTC CASSGRTSGRAVKF
TRBJ2-7 TRBV5-1 TRBD1 . TGCGCCAGCAGCGACTCTTATGGGCGACAGGGCGAGTACTTC CASSDSYGRQGEYF
TRBJ2-3 TRBV10-3 TRBD2 . TGTGCCATCAGTGTCAGCGGGACTAGCACAGATACGCAGTATTTT CAISVSGTSTDTQYF
TRBJ2-2 TRBV19 . . TGTGCCAGTAGTATCCTCAGGGGCACCGGGGAGCTGTTTTTT CASSILRGTGELFF
TRBJ1-3 TRBV21-1 . . TGTGCCAGCAGCAAAGTTGTATGCGGGGACAGGGGGAGCTCTGGAAACACCATATATTTT CASSKVVCGDRGSSGNTIYF
TRBJ1-4 TRBV4-1 . . TGCGCCAGCAGCCAGCCGGATGGTGAAAAACTGTTTTTT CASSQPDGEKLFF
TRBJ2-2 TRBV9 TRBD2 once TGTGCCAGCAGCGTAGTAGGACTAGCGGCGAACACCGGGGAGCTGTTTTTT CASSVVGLAANTGELFF
TRBJ2-3 TRBV28 . once TGTGCCAGCAGTTTATCCCGCAGGGGGGGAGGCCCCCCCTCTAGCACAGATACGCAGTATTTT CASSLSRRGGGPPSSTDTQYF
TRBJ2-7 TRBV9 TRBD2 . TGTGCCAGCAGCGTTGGTAGCGGGAGCTCCTACGAGCAGTACTTC CASSVGSGSSYEQYF
TRBJ2-1 TRBV18 TRBD2 once TGTGCCAGCTCAACTAGCGGGAGAATCGAGCAGTTCTTC CASSTSGRIEQFF
TRBJ2-7 TRBV28 . . TGTGCCAGCAGGGGCTTGACAGGCTCCTACGAGCAGTACTTC CASRGLTGSYEQYF
TRBJ1-2 TRBV5-6 . . TGTGCCAGCAGCTTGGGTCAGGAAGGGATCGGAGGCTACACCTTC CASSLGQEGIGGYTF
TRBJ1-4 TRBV5-4 . once TGTGCCAGCAGCCCACGGGGAACTAATGAAAAACTGTTTTTT CASSPRGTNEKLFF
TRBJ1-2 TRBV27 TRBD1 . TGTGCCAGCAGTCCCGGACAGGGAGCTAGCTACACCTTC CASSPGQGASYTF
TRBJ1-1 TRBV12-3/TRBV12-4 . . TGTGCCAGCAGTTTAGGTGTCACTGAAGCTTTCTTT CASSLGVTEAFF